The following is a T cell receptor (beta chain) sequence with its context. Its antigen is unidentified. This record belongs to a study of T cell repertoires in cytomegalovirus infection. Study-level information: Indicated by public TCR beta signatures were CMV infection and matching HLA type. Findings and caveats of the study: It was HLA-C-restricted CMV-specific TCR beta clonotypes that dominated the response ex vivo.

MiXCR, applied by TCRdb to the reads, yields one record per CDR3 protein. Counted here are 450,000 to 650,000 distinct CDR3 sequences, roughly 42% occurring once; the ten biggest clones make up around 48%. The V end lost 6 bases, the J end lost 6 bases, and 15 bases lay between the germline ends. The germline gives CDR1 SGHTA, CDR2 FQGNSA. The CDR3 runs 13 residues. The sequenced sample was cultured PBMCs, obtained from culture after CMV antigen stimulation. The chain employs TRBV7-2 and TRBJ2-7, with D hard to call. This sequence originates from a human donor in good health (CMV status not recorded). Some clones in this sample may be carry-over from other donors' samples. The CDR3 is CASSEQFGGEQYF. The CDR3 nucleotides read TGTGCCAGCAGTGAGCAATTCGGCGGCGAGCAGTACTTC.